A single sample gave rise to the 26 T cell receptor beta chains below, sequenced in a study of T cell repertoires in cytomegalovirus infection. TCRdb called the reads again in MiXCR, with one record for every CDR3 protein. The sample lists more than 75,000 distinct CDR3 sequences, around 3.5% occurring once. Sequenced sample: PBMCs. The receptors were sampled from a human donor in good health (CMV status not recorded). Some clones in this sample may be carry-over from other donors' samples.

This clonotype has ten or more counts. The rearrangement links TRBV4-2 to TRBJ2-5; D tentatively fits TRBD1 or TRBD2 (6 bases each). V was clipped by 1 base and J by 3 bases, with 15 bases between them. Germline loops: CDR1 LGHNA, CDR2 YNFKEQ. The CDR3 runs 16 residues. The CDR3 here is CASSQVQRGVEETQYF. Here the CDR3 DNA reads TGTGCCAGCAGCCAAGTCCAGAGGGGGGTCGAAGAGACCCAGTACTTC.

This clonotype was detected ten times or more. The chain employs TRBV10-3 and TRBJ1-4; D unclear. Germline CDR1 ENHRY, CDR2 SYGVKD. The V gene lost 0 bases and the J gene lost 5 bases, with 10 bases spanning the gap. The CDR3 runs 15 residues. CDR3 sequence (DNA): TGTGCCATCAGTGAGTCGCTGTCTAAAAATGAAAAACTGTTTTTT. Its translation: CAISESLSKNEKLFF.

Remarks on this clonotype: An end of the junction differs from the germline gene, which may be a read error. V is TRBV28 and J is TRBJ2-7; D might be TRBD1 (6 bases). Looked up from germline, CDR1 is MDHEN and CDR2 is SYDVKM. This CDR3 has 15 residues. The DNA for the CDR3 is TGTGCCAGCAGTCCTACAGGGAAGGCTATTTACGACCAGTACTTC. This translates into CASSPTGKAIYDQYF.

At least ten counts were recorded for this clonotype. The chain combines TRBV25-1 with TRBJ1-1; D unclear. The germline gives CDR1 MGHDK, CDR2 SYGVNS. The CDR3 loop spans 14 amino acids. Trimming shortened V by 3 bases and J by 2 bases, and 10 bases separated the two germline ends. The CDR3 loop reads CASSDPGKNTEAFF. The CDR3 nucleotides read TGTGCCAGCAGTGACCCGGGAAAAAACACTGAAGCTTTCTTT.

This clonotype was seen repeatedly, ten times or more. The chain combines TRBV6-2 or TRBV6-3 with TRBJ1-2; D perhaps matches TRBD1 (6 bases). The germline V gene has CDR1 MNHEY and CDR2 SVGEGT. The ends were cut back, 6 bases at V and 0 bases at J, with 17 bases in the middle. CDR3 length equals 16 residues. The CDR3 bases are TGTGCCAGCAGCTCCCGACAGGACATCACTAACTATGGCTACACCTTC. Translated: CASSSRQDITNYGYTF.

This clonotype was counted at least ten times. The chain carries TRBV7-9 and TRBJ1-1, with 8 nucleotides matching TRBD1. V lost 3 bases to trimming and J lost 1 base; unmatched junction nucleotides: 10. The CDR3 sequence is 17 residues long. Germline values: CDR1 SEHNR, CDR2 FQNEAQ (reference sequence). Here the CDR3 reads CASSFPSRTGRNTEAFF. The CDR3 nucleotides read TGTGCCAGCAGCTTTCCCTCGAGGACAGGGAGGAACACTGAAGCTTTCTTT.

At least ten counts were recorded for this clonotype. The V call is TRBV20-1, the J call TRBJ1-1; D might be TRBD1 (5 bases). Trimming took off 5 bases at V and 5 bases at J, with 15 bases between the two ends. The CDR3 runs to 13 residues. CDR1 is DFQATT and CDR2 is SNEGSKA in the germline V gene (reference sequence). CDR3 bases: TGCAGTGCTCCTGCCAGGGTGGGTACTGAAGCTTTCTTT. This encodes CSAPARVGTEAFF.

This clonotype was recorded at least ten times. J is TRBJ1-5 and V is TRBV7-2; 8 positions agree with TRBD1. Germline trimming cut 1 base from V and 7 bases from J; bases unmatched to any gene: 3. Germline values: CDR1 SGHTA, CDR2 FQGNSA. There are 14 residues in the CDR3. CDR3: CASSLGGQEQPQHF. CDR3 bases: TGTGCCAGCAGCTTAGGGGGACAGGAACAGCCCCAGCATTTT.

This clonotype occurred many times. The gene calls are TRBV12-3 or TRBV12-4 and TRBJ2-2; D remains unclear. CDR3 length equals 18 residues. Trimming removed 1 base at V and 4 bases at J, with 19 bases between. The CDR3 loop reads CASSLDLLVLEGTGELFF. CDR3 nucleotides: TGTGCCAGCAGTTTAGATCTTTTGGTGCTAGAAGGCACCGGGGAGCTGTTTTTT.

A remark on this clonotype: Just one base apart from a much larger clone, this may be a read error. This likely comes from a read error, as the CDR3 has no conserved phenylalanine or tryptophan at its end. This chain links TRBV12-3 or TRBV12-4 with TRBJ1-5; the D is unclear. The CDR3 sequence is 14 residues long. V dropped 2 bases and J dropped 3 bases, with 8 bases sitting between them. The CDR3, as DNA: TGTGCCAGCAGTTTAAGCGGTTTCAATCAGCCCCAGCATCTT. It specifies CASSLSGFNQPQHL.

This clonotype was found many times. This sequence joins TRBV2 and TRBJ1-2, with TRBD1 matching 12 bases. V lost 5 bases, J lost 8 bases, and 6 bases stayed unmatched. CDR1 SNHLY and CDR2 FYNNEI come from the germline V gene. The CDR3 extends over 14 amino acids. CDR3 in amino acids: CASSLTGTGGGYTF. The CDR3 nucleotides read TGTGCCAGCAGTCTTACCGGGACAGGGGGCGGCTACACCTTC.

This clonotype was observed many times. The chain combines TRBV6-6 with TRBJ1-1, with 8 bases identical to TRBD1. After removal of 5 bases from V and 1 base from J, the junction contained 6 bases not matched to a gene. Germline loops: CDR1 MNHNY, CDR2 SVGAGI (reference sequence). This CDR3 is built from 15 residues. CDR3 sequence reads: CASSPTGAPNTEAFF. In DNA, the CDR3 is TGTGCCAGCAGTCCGACAGGGGCCCCGAACACTGAAGCTTTCTTT.

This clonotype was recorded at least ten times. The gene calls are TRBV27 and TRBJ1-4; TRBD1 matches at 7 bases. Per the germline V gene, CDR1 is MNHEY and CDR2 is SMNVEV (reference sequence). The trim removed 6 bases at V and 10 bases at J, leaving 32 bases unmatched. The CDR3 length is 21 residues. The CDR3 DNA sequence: TGTGCCAGCAGCAGACCGGCCCTCCTACAGGGGAATAGAGGGGAGTTAGGAAAACTGTTTTTT. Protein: CASSRPALLQGNRGELGKLFF.

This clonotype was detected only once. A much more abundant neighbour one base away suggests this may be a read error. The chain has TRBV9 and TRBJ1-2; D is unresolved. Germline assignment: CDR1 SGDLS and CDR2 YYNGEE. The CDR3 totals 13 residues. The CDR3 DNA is TGTCCCAGCAGCGTAGGTGGTGGCGATGGCTACACCTTC. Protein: CPSSVGGGDGYTF.

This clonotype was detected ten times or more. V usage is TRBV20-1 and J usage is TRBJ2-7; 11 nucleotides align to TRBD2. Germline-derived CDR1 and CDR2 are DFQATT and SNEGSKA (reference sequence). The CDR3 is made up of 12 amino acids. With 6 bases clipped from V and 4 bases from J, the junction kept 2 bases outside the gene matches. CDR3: CSAGTSGYEQYF. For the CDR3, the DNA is TGCAGTGCCGGGACTAGCGGTTACGAGCAGTACTTC.

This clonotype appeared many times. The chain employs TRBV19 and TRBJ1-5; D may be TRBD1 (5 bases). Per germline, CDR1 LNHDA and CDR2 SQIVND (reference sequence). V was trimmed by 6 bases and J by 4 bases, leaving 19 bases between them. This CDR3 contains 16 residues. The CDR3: CASRESQGIANQPQHF. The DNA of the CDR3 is TGTGCCAGTAGAGAGAGTCAGGGCATAGCAAATCAGCCCCAGCATTTT.

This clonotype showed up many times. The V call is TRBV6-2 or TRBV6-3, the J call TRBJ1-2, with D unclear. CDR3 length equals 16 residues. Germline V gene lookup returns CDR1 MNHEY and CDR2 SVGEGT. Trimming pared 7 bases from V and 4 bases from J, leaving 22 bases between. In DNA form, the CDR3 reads TGTGCCAGCAATAAAGCCGCGGACTCACCAGCCTATGGCTACACCTTC. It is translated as CASNKAADSPAYGYTF.

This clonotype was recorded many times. CDR3 DNA sequence: TGTGCCAGCGCTAGGGCAGGAACCTACAATGAGCAGTTCTTC. It translates to CASARAGTYNEQFF. The genes are TRBV7-9 and TRBJ2-1; D gene ambiguous. With 8 bases removed from V and 2 bases from J, the gap between germline ends came to 13 bases. CDR1 and CDR2 (germline): SEHNR, FQNEAQ (reference sequence). This CDR3 spans 14 amino acids.

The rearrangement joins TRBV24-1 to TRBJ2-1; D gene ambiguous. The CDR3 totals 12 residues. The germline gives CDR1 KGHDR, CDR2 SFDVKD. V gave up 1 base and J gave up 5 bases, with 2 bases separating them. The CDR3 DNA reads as TGTGCCACCAGTGATTTTAACAATGAGCAGTTCTTC. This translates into CATSDFNNEQFF.

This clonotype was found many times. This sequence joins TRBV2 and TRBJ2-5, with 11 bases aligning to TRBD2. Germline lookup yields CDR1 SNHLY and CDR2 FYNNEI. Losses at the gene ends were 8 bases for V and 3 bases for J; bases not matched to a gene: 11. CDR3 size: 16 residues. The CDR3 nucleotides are TGTGCCAGCGCGGTCACCCCGGGACTAGCGGAAGAGACCCAGTACTTC. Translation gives CASAVTPGLAEETQYF.

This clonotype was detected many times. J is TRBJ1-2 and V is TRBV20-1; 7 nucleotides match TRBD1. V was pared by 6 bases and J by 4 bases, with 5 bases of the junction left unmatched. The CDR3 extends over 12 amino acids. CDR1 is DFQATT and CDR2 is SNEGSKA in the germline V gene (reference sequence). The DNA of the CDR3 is TGCAGTGCCAACGGACAGGTCTATGGCTACACCTTC. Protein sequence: CSANGQVYGYTF.

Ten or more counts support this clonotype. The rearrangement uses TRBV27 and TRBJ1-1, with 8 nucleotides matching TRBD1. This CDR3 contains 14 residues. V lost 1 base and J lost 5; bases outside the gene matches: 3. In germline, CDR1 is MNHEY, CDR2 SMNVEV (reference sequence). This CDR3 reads CASSLWQGATEAFF. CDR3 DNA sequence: TGTGCCAGCAGTTTATGGCAGGGGGCAACTGAAGCTTTCTTT.

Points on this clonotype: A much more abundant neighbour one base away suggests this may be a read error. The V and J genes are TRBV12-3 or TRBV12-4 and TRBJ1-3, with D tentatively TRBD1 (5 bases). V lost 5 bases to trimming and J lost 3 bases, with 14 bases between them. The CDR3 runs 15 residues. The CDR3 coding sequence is TGTGCCAGCAGTGCTTCAGGGCTCAGTGGAAACACCATATATTTT. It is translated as CASSASGLSGNTIYF.

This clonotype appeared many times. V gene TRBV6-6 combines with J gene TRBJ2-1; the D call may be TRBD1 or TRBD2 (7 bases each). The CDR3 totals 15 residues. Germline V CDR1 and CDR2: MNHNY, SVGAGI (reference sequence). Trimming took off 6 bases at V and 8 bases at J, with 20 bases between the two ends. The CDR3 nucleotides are TGTGCCAGCAGCCCCTACGACAGGGAGGGCGATGAGCAGTTCTTC. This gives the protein CASSPYDREGDEQFF.

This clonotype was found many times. CDR3: CSGILGTGSEAFF. In DNA form, the CDR3 reads TGCAGCGGCATCCTCGGGACAGGCTCTGAAGCTTTCTTT. The rearrangement uses TRBV29-1 and TRBJ1-1; 8 bases map to TRBD1. Germline-derived CDR1 and CDR2 are SQVTM and ANQGSEA. The V segment lost 7 bases and the J segment 6 bases; nucleotides outside the gene matches: 10. The CDR3 extends over 13 amino acids.

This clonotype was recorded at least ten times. CDR3: CASSRGTSPLGYTEAFF. In DNA form, the CDR3 reads TGTGCCAGCAGCCGAGGTACTTCCCCCCTAGGGTACACTGAAGCTTTCTTT. V gene TRBV7-2 combines with J gene TRBJ1-1, with D unclear. Trimming took 5 bases from V and 3 from J, leaving 22 bases between them. CDR1 is SGHTA and CDR2 is FQGNSA in the germline V gene. The CDR3 runs to 17 residues. Full variable domain (outside the CDR3, taken from reference TRBV7-2 and TRBJ1-1): GAGVSQSPSNKVTEKGKDVELRCDPISGHTALYWYRQSLGQGLEFLIYFQGNSAPDKSGLPSDRFSAERTGGSVSTLTIQRTQQEDSAVYLCASSRGTSPLGYTEAFFGQGTRLTVV.